A single sample gave rise to the 27 T cell receptor beta chains below, sequenced in a study of OX40 agonist ivuxolimab in advanced cancers. Generated by immunoSEQ multiplex PCR, the TCRdb table keeps only in-frame clones and is missing some. The repertoire holds 23,000 or so clones, with around 73% as singletons. The sample here was CD4+ or CD8+ T cells sorted from blood, taken in a trial of the OX40 agonist ivuxolimab. These receptors originate from an adult with an advanced solid tumor such as melanoma, head and neck, liver or kidney cancer.

This clone occurred a few times. The rearrangement joins TRBV6-6 to TRBJ2-2, with 7 bases aligning to TRBD1. Per germline, CDR1 MNHNY and CDR2 SVGAGI (reference sequence). Trimming cost V 4 bases and J 0 bases; bases outside gene matches: 2. This CDR3 region has 15 residues. The CDR3 nucleotides are TGTGCCAGCAGTTCCGGGACAGCGAACACCGGGGAGCTGTTTTTT. It yields the protein CASSSGTANTGELFF.

The chain couples TRBV6-5 to TRBJ1-5; 8 bases agree with TRBD1. The CDR3 totals 14 residues. V was pared by 6 bases and J by 7 bases, with 8 bases of the junction left unmatched. Germline values: CDR1 MNHEY, CDR2 SVGAGI. CDR3: CASSWTGRGQPQHF. CDR3 DNA: TGTGCCAGCAGCTGGACAGGGAGAGGCCAGCCCCAGCATTTT.

This clone was found once. The chain couples TRBV27 to TRBJ1-4; 9 bases fit TRBD1. This CDR3 is built from 13 residues. In germline, CDR1 is MNHEY, CDR2 SMNVEV (reference sequence). The trim removed 5 bases at V and 8 bases at J, leaving 3 bases unmatched. The CDR3 DNA is TGTGCCAGCAGTAGACAGGGGGGCGAAAAACTGTTTTTT. Encoded protein: CASSRQGGEKLFF. Full variable domain (outside the CDR3, taken from reference TRBV27 and TRBJ1-4): EAQVTQNPRYLITVTGKKLTVTCSQNMNHEYMSWYRQDPGLGLRQIYYSMNVEVTDKGDVPEGYKVSRKEKRNFPLILESPSPNQTSLYFCASSRQGGEKLFFGSGTQLSVL.

In this sample, this clone turned up once. The chain recombines TRBV7-9 with TRBJ1-2; D gene ambiguous. CDR1 and CDR2 from the germline V gene are SEHNR and FQNEAQ (reference sequence). Trimming shortened V by 5 bases and J by 4 bases, and 14 bases separated the two germline ends. The CDR3 sequence is 14 residues long. CDR3 region: CASSPPGAPYGYTF. The CDR3 DNA follows: TGTGCCAGCAGCCCTCCGGGCGCGCCCTATGGCTACACCTTC.

This clone was detected a few times. The gene calls are TRBV19 and TRBJ1-2; D unclear. Looked up from germline, CDR1 is LNHDA and CDR2 is SQIVND (reference sequence). Trimming took off 6 bases at V and 4 bases at J, with 6 bases between the two ends. This CDR3 spans 11 amino acids. The CDR3 is CASSDFYGYTF. The CDR3 nucleotides read TGTGCCAGTAGCGACTTCTATGGCTACACCTTC.

J is TRBJ1-2 and V is TRBV30; D ambiguous. V dropped 0 bases and J dropped 7 bases, with 12 bases sitting between them. This CDR3 contains 13 residues. CDR1 is GTSNPN and CDR2 is SVGIG in the germline V gene (reference sequence). The CDR3 spells CAWSVPIARGYTF. The CDR3 DNA reads TGTGCCTGGAGTGTACCAATAGCGCGTGGCTACACCTTC.

This rearrangement joins TRBV6-5 to TRBJ2-3; no definite D call. Germline CDR1 reads MNHEY; CDR2 reads SVGAGI. The CDR3 totals 12 residues. V was cut by 4 bases and J by 11 bases, with 13 bases left in between. The CDR3 region is CASSSYMGKQYF. The CDR3 coding sequence is TGTGCCAGCAGTTCCTACATGGGGAAGCAGTATTTT.

This sequence joins TRBV19 and TRBJ1-1; 7 nucleotides agree with TRBD1. In germline, CDR1 is LNHDA, CDR2 SQIVND (reference sequence). The V gene end was trimmed by 9 bases and the J gene end by 0 bases; junction bases not matched to a gene: 4. The CDR3 length is 13 residues. CDR3 protein: CASRDSLNTEAFF. Written as DNA, the CDR3 is TGTGCCAGCAGGGACAGCTTGAACACTGAAGCTTTCTTT.

The chain employs TRBV5-8 and TRBJ2-1; no clear D gene. From germline, CDR1 is SGHTS and CDR2 YDEGEE. V was pared by 3 bases and J by 6 bases, with 10 bases between. The CDR3 spans 13 residues. This CDR3 reads CASSSWGFNEQFF. The DNA for the CDR3 is TGTGCCAGCAGCTCGTGGGGATTCAATGAGCAGTTCTTC. The variable domain in full, completed from reference TRBV5-8 and TRBJ2-1, reads EAGVTQSPTHLIKTRGQQATLRCSPISGHTSVYWYQQALGLGLQFLLWYDEGEERNRGNFPPRFSGRQFPNYSSELNVNALELEDSALYLCASSSWGFNEQFFGPGTRLTVL.

This chain connects TRBV7-2 to TRBJ1-5; TRBD1 aligns across 10 bases. After removal of 2 bases from V and 4 bases from J, the junction contained 2 bases not matched to a gene. This CDR3 contains 15 residues. In germline, CDR1 is SGHTA, CDR2 FQGNSA. This chain's CDR3 is CASSLRQGANQPQHF. In DNA, the CDR3 is TGTGCCAGCAGCTTAAGACAGGGGGCGAATCAGCCCCAGCATTTT.

The chain carries TRBV6-6 and TRBJ2-6; no definite D call. Per the germline V gene, CDR1 is MNHNY and CDR2 is SVGAGI (reference sequence). This CDR3 comprises 15 residues. V dropped 6 bases and J dropped 2 bases, with 11 bases sitting between them. The CDR3 is CASRPTTPGANVLTF. Here the CDR3 DNA reads TGTGCCAGCAGGCCAACTACTCCTGGGGCCAACGTCCTGACTTTC.

V is TRBV7-9 and J is TRBJ2-1; 7 bases align to TRBD2. Germline values: CDR1 SEHNR, CDR2 FQNEAQ (reference sequence). The CDR3 has 14 residues. J lost 7 bases, V lost 5 bases, and 8 bases had no gene match. In DNA form, the CDR3 reads TGTGCCAGCAGCGCCGTGGGGGGGAGGAATGAGCAGTTCTTC. Encoded protein: CASSAVGGRNEQFF.

V usage is TRBV19 and J usage is TRBJ2-1; 12 bases match TRBD2. CDR1 is LNHDA, CDR2 SQIVND, per germline (reference sequence). J gave up 4 bases and V 5 bases, and 6 bases lay outside the gene matches. This CDR3 has 16 amino acids. Written as DNA, the CDR3 is TGTGCCAGTAGTGAGACTAGCGGGGGCCCTTACAATGAGCAGTTCTTC. It yields the protein CASSETSGGPYNEQFF. Complete variable domain (other parts from reference TRBV19 and TRBJ2-1): DGGITQSPKYLFRKEGQNVTLSCEQNLNHDAMYWYRQDPGQGLRLIYYSQIVNDFQKGDIAEGYSVSREKKESFPLTVTSAQKNPTAFYLCASSETSGGPYNEQFFGPGTRLTVL.

This clone was counted once. V and J are TRBV7-3 and TRBJ2-5, with 10 nucleotides matching TRBD2. Per germline, CDR1 SGHTA and CDR2 FQGTGA. The junction had 4 bases not matched to a gene; V was cut back by 2 bases and J by 4 bases. The CDR3 is 15 amino acids. The CDR3 loop reads CASSLAAGGPETQYF. The CDR3 DNA reads as TGTGCCAGCAGCTTAGCAGCGGGAGGGCCAGAGACCCAGTACTTC.

The rearrangement uses TRBV7-2 and TRBJ1-5; D not resolved. V gave up 5 bases and J gave up 3 bases, with 11 bases separating them. Germline values: CDR1 SGHTA, CDR2 FQGNSA. This CDR3 contains 14 residues. This CDR3 is CASSPLGINQPQHF. CDR3 DNA: TGTGCCAGCAGCCCCCTGGGGATCAATCAGCCCCAGCATTTT.

Only a few counts were recorded for this clone. This CDR3 is CASGLVLFGQGRRTEAFF. CDR3 in DNA: TGTGCTAGTGGTTTGGTACTTTTTGGACAGGGTCGGAGGACTGAAGCTTTCTTT. This chain uses TRBV12-5 with TRBJ1-1, with TRBD1 matching 8 bases. The CDR3 length is 18 residues. In germline, CDR1 is LGHNT, CDR2 FRNRAP. The ends lost 0 bases at V and 5 bases at J; junction bases unmatched: 14.

The V call is TRBV25-1, the J call TRBJ1-1; unclear D gene. The CDR3 totals 11 residues. Germline values: CDR1 MGHDK, CDR2 SYGVNS. The V gene lost 4 bases and the J gene lost 8 bases, with 8 bases spanning the gap. Here the CDR3 DNA reads TGTGCCAGCAGTGGACGGGGAGAAGCTTTCTTT. Translating it yields CASSGRGEAFF.

This chain links TRBV18 with TRBJ1-1, with TRBD1 as a possible D gene (5 bases). With 5 bases removed from V and 0 bases from J, the gap between germline ends came to 13 bases. CDR1 and CDR2 from the germline V gene are KGHSH and LQKENI. There are 15 residues in the CDR3. CDR3 protein: CASSATASMNTEAFF. DNA for the CDR3: TGTGCCAGCTCAGCGACAGCCTCAATGAACACTGAAGCTTTCTTT.

The genes are TRBV25-1 and TRBJ2-4; 9 nucleotides match TRBD1. The J segment lost 2 bases and the V segment lost 4 bases, leaving 6 bases of the junction unmatched. The germline V gene encodes CDR1 MGHDK and CDR2 SYGVNS. The CDR3 is 16 amino acids. CDR3 sequence: CASSGGDRVTKNIQYF. CDR3 in DNA: TGTGCCAGCAGTGGGGGGGACAGGGTCACCAAAAACATTCAGTACTTC.

This chain joins TRBV21-1 and TRBJ2-7; no DNA check was done on the table's D call, TRBD1. TRBV21-1 is noted as a pseudogene. This CDR3 comprises 17 residues. CDR3 nucleotide sequence: TGTGCCAGCAGCGCCCCCGCTAAGGAAAGGGGGAACTACGAGCAGTACTTC. Translation gives CASSAPAKERGNYEQYF.

CDR3 nucleotide sequence: TGTGCCAGCAGCTTAAAGAGATATAGCAATCAGCCCCAGCATTTT. Protein: CASSLKRYSNQPQHF. This chain connects TRBV7-3 to TRBJ1-5, with D uncertain. This CDR3 is 15 amino acids long. The V gene's germline CDR1 is SGHTA and CDR2 FQGTGA. The V end was cut by 1 base, the J end by 0 bases, with 7 bases between.

This clone rates as medium-sized (0.01 to 0.1%). At one boundary the junction diverges from the germline segment, which might be a read error. This rearrangement joins TRBV20-1 to TRBJ1-2; D unresolved. This CDR3 region has 11 residues. Germline CDR1 and CDR2: DFQATT and SNEGSKA (reference sequence). In DNA, the CDR3 is TGCAGTGCACCCGCCGGGAGGGTGGGGTCCTTC. Amino acids: CSAPAGRVGSF.

The chain links TRBV5-4 to TRBJ2-5; D may correspond to TRBD1 or TRBD2 (5 bases each). The CDR3 is 15 amino acids. The germline V gene encodes CDR1 SGHNT and CDR2 YYREEE (reference sequence). V dropped 5 bases and J dropped 3 bases, with 17 bases sitting between them. As DNA, the CDR3 is TGTGCCAGCAGTCCAACATCCGGGACCAAAGAGACCCAGTACTTC. This codes for CASSPTSGTKETQYF.

This clone was counted a single time. The same CDR3 arises from other DNA sequences in this sample as well. This chain links TRBV9 with TRBJ2-3; D unclear. This CDR3 is 11 amino acids long. Per germline, CDR1 SGDLS and CDR2 YYNGEE. Trimming pared 2 bases from V and 4 bases from J, leaving 2 bases between. The CDR3 nucleotides read TGTGCCAGCAGCGTCGCAGATACGCAGTATTTT. As protein: CASSVADTQYF.

The chain links TRBV1 to TRBJ1-2. TRBV1 is noted as a pseudogene. The CDR3 loop spans 12 amino acids. The CDR3 coding sequence is TGCACCAGCAGGCGAAAGACCTATGGCTACACCTTC. Protein product: CTSRRKTYGYTF.

About this clone itself: Other DNA sequences in the same sample also yield this CDR3. The genes are TRBV5-1 and TRBJ2-3, with TRBD1 matching 7 bases. V was clipped by 3 bases and J by 2 bases; unmatched bases: 6. There are 15 residues in the CDR3. Germline lookup yields CDR1 SGHRS and CDR2 YFSETQ. The CDR3 region has the DNA TGCGCCAGCAGCTCCAGGCAGGGGGTCACAGATACGCAGTATTTT. Translation: CASSSRQGVTDTQYF.

The chain combines TRBV2 with TRBJ2-1; D uncertain. Germline V gene lookup returns CDR1 SNHLY and CDR2 FYNNEI. Trimming cost V 6 bases and J 8 bases, with 17 bases left between them. The CDR3 is 14 residues long. As DNA, the CDR3 is TGTGCCAGCAGCGGCATTCTAGGGTTCGATGAGCAGTTCTTC. Translation gives CASSGILGFDEQFF.